The rows below give T cell receptor beta chains drawn from one sample of a study of blood T cell repertoires in COVID-19. TCRdb keeps only in-frame clones here, not all; method: immunoSEQ multiplex PCR. The table has 150,000 to 200,000 clones, 75% to 90% seen once. Sequenced input: PBMCs or T cells enriched from blood (not recorded which). The receptors stem from a woman in her 50s who had recovered from COVID-19. The CDR3 runs from the conserved cysteine through the conserved F or W. The order of the fields is D gene, clone size, V gene, J gene, CDR3 protein, CDR3 DNA. A D gene is named only where the DNA matches it firmly. Not every row has a clone size; where given, it reads once, few, many or a size class.

D gene: -; clone size: -; V gene: TRBV7-7; J gene: TRBJ2-5; CDR3 protein: CASSRALGEETQYF; CDR3 DNA: TGTGCTAGCAGCCGTGCGTTGGGCGAAGAGACCCAGTACTTC
D gene: -; clone size: once; V gene: TRBV3-1/TRBV3-2; J gene: TRBJ1-5; CDR3 protein: CASSQDSRGNQPQHF; CDR3 DNA: TGTGCCAGCAGCCAAGATTCGAGGGGGAATCAGCCCCAGCATTTT
D gene: -; clone size: -; V gene: TRBV4-1; J gene: TRBJ2-5; CDR3 protein: CASSRQEAGETQYF; CDR3 DNA: TGCGCCAGCAGCCGGCAGGAGGCCGGAGAGACCCAGTACTTC
D gene: TRBD2; clone size: -; V gene: TRBV5-1; J gene: TRBJ2-1; CDR3 protein: CASRDPGTSGNEQFF; CDR3 DNA: TGCGCCAGCAGGGACCCCGGGACTAGCGGCAATGAGCAGTTCTTC
D gene: TRBD2; clone size: -; V gene: TRBV3-1/TRBV3-2; J gene: TRBJ2-1; CDR3 protein: CASSQTSGSYNEQFF; CDR3 DNA: TGTGCCAGCAGCCAGACTAGCGGGAGTTACAATGAGCAGTTCTTC
D gene: -; clone size: -; V gene: TRBV27; J gene: TRBJ1-2; CDR3 protein: CASSFGEANYGYTF; CDR3 DNA: TGTGCCAGCAGTTTTGGGGAGGCAAACTATGGCTACACCTTC
D gene: TRBD1; clone size: -; V gene: TRBV4-1; J gene: TRBJ1-4; CDR3 protein: CASSPGQGGTNEKLFF; CDR3 DNA: TGCGCCAGCAGCCCCGGACAGGGGGGAACTAATGAAAAACTGTTTTTT
D gene: TRBD1; clone size: once; V gene: TRBV29-1; J gene: TRBJ1-4; CDR3 protein: CSVYRDRGKKLFF; CDR3 DNA: TGCAGCGTTTACCGGGACAGGGGGAAAAAACTGTTTTTT
D gene: -; clone size: -; V gene: TRBV12-3/TRBV12-4; J gene: TRBJ1-5; CDR3 protein: CASRGTGNQPQHF; CDR3 DNA: TGTGCCAGCAGGGGCACAGGGAATCAGCCCCAGCATTTT
D gene: TRBD2; clone size: -; V gene: TRBV9; J gene: TRBJ2-1; CDR3 protein: CASSPRLAGVNEQFF; CDR3 DNA: TGTGCCAGCAGCCCTCGACTAGCGGGGGTCAATGAGCAGTTCTTC
D gene: -; clone size: -; V gene: TRBV9; J gene: TRBJ2-2; CDR3 protein: CASSVSGLLNTGELFF; CDR3 DNA: TGTGCCAGCAGCGTCTCGGGACTCCTGAACACCGGGGAGCTGTTTTTT
D gene: TRBD2; clone size: -; V gene: TRBV5-8; J gene: TRBJ2-5; CDR3 protein: CASSFAGGQETQYF; CDR3 DNA: TGTGCCAGCAGCTTCGCGGGAGGGCAAGAGACCCAGTACTTC
D gene: -; clone size: -; V gene: TRBV4-3; J gene: TRBJ2-3; CDR3 protein: CASSHEGTGRGDTQYF; CDR3 DNA: TGCGCCAGCAGCCACGAAGGGACCGGGAGAGGAGATACGCAGTATTTT
D gene: TRBD2; clone size: -; V gene: TRBV30; J gene: TRBJ2-3; CDR3 protein: CAQSTGGSDTQYF; CDR3 DNA: TGTGCCCAAAGTACGGGAGGGTCGGATACGCAGTATTTT
D gene: -; clone size: -; V gene: TRBV9; J gene: TRBJ2-3; CDR3 protein: CASSVAGRADTQYF; CDR3 DNA: TGTGCCAGCAGCGTAGCGGGTCGGGCAGATACGCAGTATTTT